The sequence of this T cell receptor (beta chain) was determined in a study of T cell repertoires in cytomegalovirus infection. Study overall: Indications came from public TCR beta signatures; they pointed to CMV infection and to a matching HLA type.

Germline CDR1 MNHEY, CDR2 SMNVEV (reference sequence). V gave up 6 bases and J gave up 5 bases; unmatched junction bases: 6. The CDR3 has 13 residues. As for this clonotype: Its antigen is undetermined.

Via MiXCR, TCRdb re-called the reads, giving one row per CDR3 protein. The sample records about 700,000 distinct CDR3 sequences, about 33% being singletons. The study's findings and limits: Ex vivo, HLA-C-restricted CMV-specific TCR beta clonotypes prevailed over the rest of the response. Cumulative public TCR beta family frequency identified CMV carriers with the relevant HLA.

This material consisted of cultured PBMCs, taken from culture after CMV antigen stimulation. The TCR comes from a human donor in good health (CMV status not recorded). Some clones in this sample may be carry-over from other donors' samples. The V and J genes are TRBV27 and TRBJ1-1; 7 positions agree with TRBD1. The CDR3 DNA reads TGTGCCAGCAGAGGACAGGTGTGGACTGAAGCTTTCTTT. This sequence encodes CASRGQVWTEAFF.